This T cell receptor beta chain appears in the sequencing data of a study of OX40 agonist ivuxolimab in advanced cancers. Study overall: Dosing consisted of intravenous ivuxolimab at 0.01 to 10 mg/kg every 2 weeks.

Autoimmune disease history or systemic immunosuppression meant exclusion. Clones were sequenced by immunoSEQ multiplex PCR, and TCRdb holds only the in-frame ones, with some missing. The sample shows 65,000 to 85,000 clones, roughly 90% of them seen only once. The sample holds a few counts of this clone. This receptor was taken from an adult with an advanced solid tumor such as melanoma, head and neck, liver or kidney cancer. The sequenced sample was CD4+ or CD8+ T cells sorted from blood, obtained in a trial of the OX40 agonist ivuxolimab.

The CDR3 DNA sequence: TGCGCCAGCAGCTCCGGACAGGGTGGCTATGGCTACACCTTC. It specifies CASSSGQGGYGYTF. J is TRBJ1-2 and V is TRBV5-1; 8 bases match TRBD1. After removal of 3 bases from V and 4 bases from J, the junction contained 5 bases not matched to a gene. The CDR3 loop spans 14 amino acids. Germline V gives CDR1 SGHRS, CDR2 YFSETQ.